The 8 T cell receptor beta chains presented below share a single source sample, sequenced in a study of shared clonotypes between healthy human individuals (dated by TCRdb to about 2020). Preparation of the library involved the immunoSEQ multiplex PCR assay. The source is immuneACCESS, and TCRdb retained only in-frame sequences with V and J called. Part of the clones is not carried over; for the studies checked, unresolved V genes explain less than half of this, and the remainder is unexplained. The sample table holds fewer than 1.6 million clones, of which around 98.5% were seen once. Together, the top ten hold about 0.35% of the sample. Sequenced input: naive CD4+ T cells sorted from blood. What this sample's cell subset or site label stands for: CD45RA+ positively selected. The receptors here all came from a man aged 25 to 45 in good health.

This chain links TRBV28 with TRBJ2-7; D not resolved. CDR1 and CDR2 from the germline V gene are MDHEN and SYDVKM. This CDR3 spans 12 amino acids. V was shortened by 2 bases and J by 7 bases, with 9 bases between the two germline ends. The CDR3 DNA sequence: TGTGCCAGCAGTTTAATTGTCCAAGAGCAGTACTTC. Translating it yields CASSLIVQEQYF.

This rearrangement joins TRBV30 to TRBJ2-5; D is possibly TRBD2 (6 bases). Deletions cut 6 bases from V and 5 bases from J, with 19 bases between. CDR1 is GTSNPN, CDR2 SVGIG, per germline (reference sequence). CDR3 size: 14 residues. The CDR3 region has the DNA TGTGCCTGCTGCGGGAAGGGAGGCGTGGAGACCCAGTACTTC. Residues: CACCGKGGVETQYF.

The DNA for the CDR3 is TGTGCCAGCAGTGAAGCGCTTCGACGGATCTCTGGAAACACCATATATTTT. Protein sequence: CASSEALRRISGNTIYF. The rearrangement uses TRBV6-1 and TRBJ1-3; D gene ambiguous. CDR3 length: 17 residues. CDR1 is MNHNS, CDR2 SASEGT, per germline. V lost 0 bases to trimming and J lost 0 bases, with 12 bases between them.

J is TRBJ1-1 and V is TRBV7-2; no clear D gene. The CDR3 is 15 amino acids. V was clipped by 3 bases and J by 3 bases, with 14 bases between them. Germline V CDR1 and CDR2: SGHTA, FQGNSA. CDR3 residues: CASSFGSSAHTEAFF. The CDR3 DNA follows: TGTGCCAGCAGCTTTGGCAGTTCCGCTCACACTGAAGCTTTCTTT.

The chain is built from TRBV5-1 and TRBJ2-7, with 7 bases identical to TRBD1. The J segment lost 1 base and the V segment lost 0 bases, leaving 7 bases of the junction unmatched. The CDR3 runs to 16 residues. Germline values: CDR1 SGHRS, CDR2 YFSETQ. CDR3 sequence reads: CASSLAYDRASYEQYF. The CDR3 DNA is TGCGCCAGCAGCTTGGCCTACGACAGGGCTTCCTACGAGCAGTACTTC.

The chain carries TRBV18 and TRBJ1-1, with unresolved D. V gave up 1 base and J gave up 1 base, with 16 bases separating them. CDR3 length equals 17 residues. From germline, CDR1 is KGHSH and CDR2 LQKENI. The CDR3 DNA follows: TGTGCCAGCTCACCACTGGGCGTTATCTCGGGGAACACTGAAGCTTTCTTT. Its protein product is CASSPLGVISGNTEAFF.

The chain is built from TRBV12-2 and TRBJ2-2; TRBD2 is the table's D call and was not checked against the DNA. TRBV12-2 is labeled a pseudogene. The CDR3 is 16 amino acids. Here the CDR3 reads CAFPGSGAGSTGELFF. CDR3 DNA sequence: TGTGCATTTCCCGGCAGCGGGGCCGGGAGCACCGGGGAGCTGTTTTTT.

This chain connects TRBV7-9 to TRBJ2-7; 9 bases are shared with TRBD1. V lost 5 bases, J lost 7 bases, and 15 bases stayed unmatched. The CDR3 is 16 residues long. Per the germline V gene, CDR1 is SEHNR and CDR2 is FQNEAQ (reference sequence). CDR3: CASSATGGTDLREQYF. CDR3 DNA sequence: TGTGCCAGCAGCGCTACAGGGGGCACAGATCTACGGGAGCAGTACTTC.